These 27 T cell receptor beta chains came from one sample sequenced in a study of human T cells and chemical hapten exposure (dated by TCRdb to the early 2020s). Libraries were made using RACE. The data were produced on a NextSeq 500. TCRdb reprocessed the public reads (quality trimming at Q25 with fastp, clone calling with MiXCR) and kept in-frame beta chains. Each entry merges the rows of one CDR3 protein and shows their most common DNA and genes. The sample has some 79,000 distinct CDR3 sequences on record, roughly 7.2% of them singletons. The ten largest make up roughly 1.6% of the sample. Per the publication, the time point label means: patch test 1, 2 weeks after DPC sensitization. According to the study, the label for this sample's treatment or condition signals: therapeutic diphenylcyclopropenone sensitization with weekly scalp DPC. Specimen: whole blood, collected in connection with sensitization to the hapten diphenylcyclopropenone (DPC). These receptors were obtained from a woman aged 25 to 39 with alopecia areata. Some clones in this sample may be carry-over from other donors' samples.

Only one count was recorded for this clonotype. The V and J genes are TRBV19 and TRBJ1-1; TRBD1 matches at 7 bases. The J segment lost 0 bases and the V segment lost 0 bases, leaving 10 bases of the junction unmatched. Looked up from germline, CDR1 is LNHDA and CDR2 is SQIVND (reference sequence). The CDR3 spans 18 residues. CDR3 amino acids: CASSIDSRQGGLNTEAFF. CDR3 DNA: TGTGCCAGTAGTATAGATAGTCGCCAGGGGGGTTTGAACACTGAAGCTTTCTTT. Full variable domain (remainder filled in from reference TRBV19 and TRBJ1-1): DGGITQSPKYLFRKEGQNVTLSCEQNLNHDAMYWYRQDPGQGLRLIYYSQIVNDFQKGDIAEGYSVSREKKESFPLTVTSAQKNPTAFYLCASSIDSRQGGLNTEAFFGQGTRLTVV.

This clonotype was detected ten times or more. The chain is built from TRBV9 and TRBJ2-7; the D is unclear. Trimming removed 3 bases from V and 0 bases from J, with 10 bases in between. The CDR3 is 14 residues long. Looked up from germline, CDR1 is SGDLS and CDR2 is YYNGEE. The chain's CDR3 is CASSGPDSSYEQYF. Here the CDR3 DNA reads TGTGCCAGCAGCGGGCCCGACTCCTCCTACGAGCAGTACTTC. The full variable domain, in which reference TRBV9 and TRBJ2-7 provide the parts outside the CDR3, is DSGVTQTPKHLITATGQRVTLRCSPRSGDLSVYWYQQSLDQGLQFLIQYYNGEERAKGNILERFSAQQFPDLHSELNLSSLELGDSALYFCASSGPDSSYEQYFGPGTRLTVT.

Many counts were recorded for this clonotype. The CDR3 sequence: CASSKRLAGGITDTQYF. For the CDR3, the DNA is TGTGCCAGCAGCAAAAGACTAGCGGGGGGGATCACAGATACGCAGTATTTT. J is TRBJ2-3 and V is TRBV7-2; the match to TRBD2 covers 14 bases. The CDR3 is made up of 17 amino acids. The germline V gene has CDR1 SGHTA and CDR2 FQGNSA. J was trimmed by 2 bases and V by 5 bases; bases with no gene match: 6.

The chain couples TRBV7-3 to TRBJ1-1, with 7 bases aligning to TRBD1. The CDR3 length is 13 residues. The germline gives CDR1 SGHTA, CDR2 FQGTGA. J was trimmed by 9 bases and V by 2 bases; bases with no gene match: 6. The CDR3 reads CASSLGWGQKAFF. CDR3 DNA: TGTGCCAGCAGCTTAGGGTGGGGACAGAAAGCTTTCTTT.

The chain has TRBV12-3 or TRBV12-4 and TRBJ1-5; no clear D gene. Trimming removed 0 bases at V and 1 base at J, with 4 bases between. The CDR3 covers 14 residues. The CDR3 nucleotides are TGTGCCAGCAGTTTAGCTGTAAGCAATCAGCCCCAGCATTTT. It encodes CASSLAVSNQPQHF.

This rearrangement joins TRBV5-1 to TRBJ2-5; 9 bases map to TRBD1. Trimming at V came to 2 bases and at J to 1 base, leaving 3 bases not matched to a gene. The CDR3 runs 15 residues. CDR1 is SGHRS, CDR2 YFSETQ, per germline. The CDR3: CASSFGQGIQETQYF. The CDR3 nucleotides are TGCGCCAGCAGCTTTGGACAGGGGATCCAAGAGACCCAGTACTTC.

The rearrangement links TRBV2 to TRBJ2-2; maybe TRBD2 (6 bases). The CDR3 is 13 residues long. Trimming cost V 4 bases and J 6 bases, with 9 bases left between them. Germline CDR1 SNHLY, CDR2 FYNNEI. The DNA for the CDR3 is TGTGCCAGCAGTGTCGGAGGGCCCGGGGAGCTGTTTTTT. Its protein is CASSVGGPGELFF.

The rearrangement links TRBV11-1 to TRBJ2-5, with D perhaps assigned TRBD1 or TRBD2 (5 bases each). Germline-derived CDR1 and CDR2 are SGHAT and FQDESV (reference sequence). The CDR3 loop spans 16 amino acids. Deletions cut 2 bases from V and 5 bases from J, with 18 bases between. CDR3 region: CASSLYQGTGSETQYF. The CDR3 DNA is TGTGCCAGCAGCTTATACCAGGGCACGGGATCGGAGACCCAGTACTTC.

The J gene is TRBJ2-7, the V gene TRBV6-1; 8 bases are shared with TRBD2. J lost 3 bases, V lost 3 bases, and 7 bases had no gene match. The CDR3 consists of 15 residues. Germline lookup yields CDR1 MNHNS and CDR2 SASEGT. CDR3 nucleotide sequence: TGTGCCAGCAGTGAGGAGCGGGGGATTCGCTACGAGCAGTACTTC. Its protein is CASSEERGIRYEQYF.

This clonotype came up a few times. V and J are TRBV7-3 and TRBJ1-1, with D unresolved. Germline V gene lookup returns CDR1 SGHTA and CDR2 FQGTGA. The CDR3 is 16 residues long. V lost 3 bases to trimming and J lost 1 base, with 15 bases between them. DNA for the CDR3: TGTGCCAGCAGCTTGCCCGCCGGCCAGCGGAACACTGAAGCTTTCTTT. As protein: CASSLPAGQRNTEAFF. Using reference TRBV7-3 and TRBJ1-1 for the parts outside the CDR3, the full variable domain is GAGVSQTPSNKVTEKGKYVELRCDPISGHTALYWYRQSLGQGPEFLIYFQGTGAADDSGLPNDRFFAVRPEGSVSTLKIQRTERGDSAVYLCASSLPAGQRNTEAFFGQGTRLTVV.

A word on this clonotype: A junction boundary mismatches the germline segment, possibly from a read error. This chain links TRBV6-6 with TRBJ2-3; D possibly corresponds to TRBD2 (6 bases). The CDR3 runs 15 residues. Germline CDR1 reads MNHNY; CDR2 reads SVGAGI (reference sequence). DNA of the CDR3: TGTGCCAGCAGTTACCTCGGGGGAGGTGCAGATATGCAGTATTTT. This sequence encodes CASSYLGGGADMQYF.

This clonotype was observed many times. This chain connects TRBV6-5 to TRBJ1-6; D call uncertain. The CDR3 has 13 amino acids. Trimming stripped 6 bases from V and 10 bases from J, with 13 bases between. Looked up from germline, CDR1 is MNHEY and CDR2 is SVGAGI. The CDR3 spells CASRRLKDSPLHF. CDR3 DNA: TGTGCCAGCAGACGCCTCAAAGACTCACCCCTCCACTTT.

This clonotype appeared many times. The V call is TRBV7-3, the J call TRBJ2-5, with TRBD2 matching 8 bases. The ends lost 0 bases at V and 5 bases at J; junction bases unmatched: 14. The germline gives CDR1 SGHTA, CDR2 FQGTGA. The CDR3 is made up of 18 amino acids. CDR3: CASSLTPSSAGVFETQYF. The CDR3 bases are TGTGCCAGCAGCTTAACTCCCTCCTCAGCGGGGGTTTTTGAGACCCAGTACTTC. Full variable domain (remainder filled in from reference TRBV7-3 and TRBJ2-5): GAGVSQTPSNKVTEKGKYVELRCDPISGHTALYWYRQSLGQGPEFLIYFQGTGAADDSGLPNDRFFAVRPEGSVSTLKIQRTERGDSAVYLCASSLTPSSAGVFETQYFGPGTRLLVL.

The table lists this clonotype with a few counts. This chain uses TRBV7-8 with TRBJ1-1, with D possibly matching TRBD1 (6 bases). The germline V and J ends were trimmed by 1 base and 4 bases, with 16 bases remaining between them. Per germline, CDR1 SGHVS and CDR2 FQNEAQ. The CDR3 totals 16 residues. CDR3 loop: CASSLVAGGLGTEAFF. The CDR3 bases are TGTGCCAGCAGCTTAGTTGCGGGGGGGCTGGGCACTGAAGCTTTCTTT. Drawing the rest from reference TRBV7-8 and TRBJ1-1, the complete variable domain is GAGVSQSPRYKVAKRGQDVALRCDPISGHVSLFWYQQALGQGPEFLTYFQNEAQLDKSGLPSDRFFAERPEGSVSTLKIQRTQQEDSAVYLCASSLVAGGLGTEAFFGQGTRLTVV.

Many counts were recorded for this clonotype. The CDR3 coding sequence is TGCAGTGCTAAGAGGGGAGGCTCTTACAATGAGCAGTTCTTC. This sequence encodes CSAKRGGSYNEQFF. The gene calls are TRBV20-1 and TRBJ2-1; maybe TRBD2 (6 bases). CDR3 length: 14 residues. Germline CDR1 and CDR2: DFQATT and SNEGSKA (reference sequence). V was clipped by 4 bases and J by 4 bases, with 14 bases between them.

This clonotype was detected many times. The V gene is TRBV6-5, the J gene TRBJ2-7, with TRBD1 identical over 7 bases. Germline V gene sequence: CDR1 MNHEY, CDR2 SVGAGI. The ends lost 5 bases at V and 1 base at J; junction bases unmatched: 8. The CDR3 totals 15 residues. The DNA for the CDR3 is TGTGCCAGCAGTCGGGACAGAGCTCTATCCTACGAGCAGTACTTC. Its protein is CASSRDRALSYEQYF.

This rearrangement joins TRBV20-1 to TRBJ1-5, with D unclear. The CDR3 has 13 residues. Trimming shortened V by 6 bases and J by 4 bases, and 13 bases separated the two germline ends. CDR1 and CDR2 from the germline V gene are DFQATT and SNEGSKA (reference sequence). This CDR3 reads CSATGRANQPQHF. In nucleotides, the CDR3 is TGCAGTGCAACCGGGAGGGCGAATCAGCCCCAGCATTTT.

In this sample, this clonotype turned up many times. J is TRBJ2-5 and V is TRBV12-3 or TRBV12-4; D is possibly TRBD2 (6 bases). The length of the CDR3 is 16 residues. V dropped 6 bases and J dropped 10 bases, with 27 bases sitting between them. This chain's CDR3 is CASSPLTGTGFGVQYF. CDR3 coding DNA: TGTGCCAGCAGCCCCCTTACCGGGACTGGATTCGGGGTCCAGTACTTC.

The gene calls are TRBV20-1 and TRBJ1-2; the match to TRBD1 covers 7 bases. The CDR3 contains 12 residues. Germline CDR1 is DFQATT and CDR2 is SNEGSKA (reference sequence). Trimming cost V 3 bases and J 5 bases; bases outside gene matches: 3. The CDR3 coding sequence is TGCAGTGCTAGGATGACAGGGTATGGCTACACCTTC. It translates to CSARMTGYGYTF.

In its sample, this clonotype was seen many times. The J gene is TRBJ1-1, the V gene TRBV29-1; D is unclear. This CDR3 has 15 residues. From germline, CDR1 is SQVTM and CDR2 ANQGSEA. V was shortened by 6 bases and J by 0 bases, with 17 bases between the two germline ends. The CDR3 loop is CSVHLSYSMNTEAFF. The CDR3 region has the DNA TGCAGCGTACACCTCTCATATTCCATGAACACTGAAGCTTTCTTT.

This clonotype was observed at least ten times. The V call is TRBV6-1, the J call TRBJ2-1; 9 bases agree with TRBD1. Germline CDR1 reads MNHNS; CDR2 reads SASEGT. The CDR3 is 15 residues long. The J segment lost 10 bases and the V segment lost 6 bases, leaving 13 bases of the junction unmatched. This chain's CDR3 is CASRPDTTGGGEQFF. The CDR3 coding sequence is TGTGCCAGCAGGCCAGATACTACAGGGGGCGGAGAGCAGTTCTTC.

In its sample, this clonotype was seen many times. The chain employs TRBV20-1 and TRBJ2-7, with TRBD2 identical over 8 bases. Germline CDR1 reads DFQATT; CDR2 reads SNEGSKA (reference sequence). This CDR3 is 13 amino acids long. The trim removed 3 bases at V and 3 bases at J, leaving 4 bases unmatched. CDR3 sequence: CSASPSGFYEQYF. The CDR3 bases are TGCAGTGCTAGTCCTAGCGGGTTCTACGAGCAGTACTTC.

This clonotype was counted at least ten times. The chain carries TRBV9 and TRBJ1-1, with D uncertain. Deletions cut 4 bases from V and 6 bases from J, with 19 bases between. The CDR3 covers 15 residues. CDR1 and CDR2 from the germline V gene are SGDLS and YYNGEE. The CDR3 region has the DNA TGTGCCAGCAGCACACGACCTGACCTGAGCGCTGAAGCTTTCTTT. Encoded protein: CASSTRPDLSAEAFF.

This clonotype was counted ten times or more. The genes are TRBV29-1 and TRBJ2-3, with 8 bases matching TRBD1. CDR1 and CDR2 from the germline V gene are SQVTM and ANQGSEA. CDR3 length: 15 residues. V lost 6 bases and J lost 6; bases outside the gene matches: 14. The CDR3 DNA follows: TGCAGCGTCTCCCCATCGGGACAGGCGGTGGATACGCAGTATTTT. It codes for CSVSPSGQAVDTQYF.

This clonotype has ten or more counts. The rearrangement joins TRBV5-1 to TRBJ2-5; D is possibly TRBD1 (6 bases). V lost 3 bases, J lost 2 bases, and 14 bases lay in between. The CDR3 runs 15 residues. Germline CDR1 is SGHRS and CDR2 is YFSETQ. In nucleotides, the CDR3 is TGCGCCAGCAGCTGGATTCCGGGACAACAAGAGACCCAGTACTTC. Amino acid sequence: CASSWIPGQQETQYF.

Details on this clonotype: A much larger clone lies one base from this, so it may be a read error. V is TRBV13 and J is TRBJ2-6; 8 bases agree with TRBD1. Per the germline V gene, CDR1 is PRHDT and CDR2 is FYEKMQ (reference sequence). This CDR3 is 16 amino acids long. The CDR3 DNA follows: TGTGCCAGCAGCTTAGGGGACAGGGCTGGGACCAACGTCCTGACTTTC. As protein: CASSLGDRAGTNVLTF.

This clonotype appeared many times. This chain uses TRBV4-2 with TRBJ2-5, with TRBD1 matching 8 bases. With 2 bases clipped from V and 3 bases from J, the junction kept 2 bases outside the gene matches. This CDR3 comprises 14 residues. CDR1 is LGHNA and CDR2 is YNFKEQ in the germline V gene. CDR3 protein: CASSQRGQEETQYF. The DNA for the CDR3 is TGTGCCAGCAGCCAACGGGGACAGGAAGAGACCCAGTACTTC.